This T cell receptor beta chain was retrieved from a study of cytomegalovirus exposure and HLA in healthy donors. Broader study findings: DRB1 showed the most TCR associations and HLA-C the fewest in a later analysis, as rates varied by HLA locus.

Samples came from healthy bone marrow donors. A word on this clone: Its target is not known.

Primers: 60 Vbeta forward and 13 Jbeta reverse. Repertoires were generated with immunoSEQ multiplex PCR, while TCRdb's copy carries only in-frame clones and drops some. The sample contains about 170,000 clones, over 65% of which appear only once. Sequenced input: PBMCs. The sequence came from a female donor in good health and CMV-seronegative.

The CDR3 sequence: CASSPRLVNYEQYF. DNA for the CDR3: TGTGCCAGCAGCCCGCGACTAGTTAACTACGAGCAGTACTTC. The V gene is TRBV7-2, the J gene TRBJ2-7, with TRBD2 as a possible D gene (6 bases). The CDR3 extends over 14 amino acids. Germline V gene lookup returns CDR1 SGHTA and CDR2 FQGNSA. Trimming shortened V by 5 bases and J by 3 bases, and 14 bases separated the two germline ends.